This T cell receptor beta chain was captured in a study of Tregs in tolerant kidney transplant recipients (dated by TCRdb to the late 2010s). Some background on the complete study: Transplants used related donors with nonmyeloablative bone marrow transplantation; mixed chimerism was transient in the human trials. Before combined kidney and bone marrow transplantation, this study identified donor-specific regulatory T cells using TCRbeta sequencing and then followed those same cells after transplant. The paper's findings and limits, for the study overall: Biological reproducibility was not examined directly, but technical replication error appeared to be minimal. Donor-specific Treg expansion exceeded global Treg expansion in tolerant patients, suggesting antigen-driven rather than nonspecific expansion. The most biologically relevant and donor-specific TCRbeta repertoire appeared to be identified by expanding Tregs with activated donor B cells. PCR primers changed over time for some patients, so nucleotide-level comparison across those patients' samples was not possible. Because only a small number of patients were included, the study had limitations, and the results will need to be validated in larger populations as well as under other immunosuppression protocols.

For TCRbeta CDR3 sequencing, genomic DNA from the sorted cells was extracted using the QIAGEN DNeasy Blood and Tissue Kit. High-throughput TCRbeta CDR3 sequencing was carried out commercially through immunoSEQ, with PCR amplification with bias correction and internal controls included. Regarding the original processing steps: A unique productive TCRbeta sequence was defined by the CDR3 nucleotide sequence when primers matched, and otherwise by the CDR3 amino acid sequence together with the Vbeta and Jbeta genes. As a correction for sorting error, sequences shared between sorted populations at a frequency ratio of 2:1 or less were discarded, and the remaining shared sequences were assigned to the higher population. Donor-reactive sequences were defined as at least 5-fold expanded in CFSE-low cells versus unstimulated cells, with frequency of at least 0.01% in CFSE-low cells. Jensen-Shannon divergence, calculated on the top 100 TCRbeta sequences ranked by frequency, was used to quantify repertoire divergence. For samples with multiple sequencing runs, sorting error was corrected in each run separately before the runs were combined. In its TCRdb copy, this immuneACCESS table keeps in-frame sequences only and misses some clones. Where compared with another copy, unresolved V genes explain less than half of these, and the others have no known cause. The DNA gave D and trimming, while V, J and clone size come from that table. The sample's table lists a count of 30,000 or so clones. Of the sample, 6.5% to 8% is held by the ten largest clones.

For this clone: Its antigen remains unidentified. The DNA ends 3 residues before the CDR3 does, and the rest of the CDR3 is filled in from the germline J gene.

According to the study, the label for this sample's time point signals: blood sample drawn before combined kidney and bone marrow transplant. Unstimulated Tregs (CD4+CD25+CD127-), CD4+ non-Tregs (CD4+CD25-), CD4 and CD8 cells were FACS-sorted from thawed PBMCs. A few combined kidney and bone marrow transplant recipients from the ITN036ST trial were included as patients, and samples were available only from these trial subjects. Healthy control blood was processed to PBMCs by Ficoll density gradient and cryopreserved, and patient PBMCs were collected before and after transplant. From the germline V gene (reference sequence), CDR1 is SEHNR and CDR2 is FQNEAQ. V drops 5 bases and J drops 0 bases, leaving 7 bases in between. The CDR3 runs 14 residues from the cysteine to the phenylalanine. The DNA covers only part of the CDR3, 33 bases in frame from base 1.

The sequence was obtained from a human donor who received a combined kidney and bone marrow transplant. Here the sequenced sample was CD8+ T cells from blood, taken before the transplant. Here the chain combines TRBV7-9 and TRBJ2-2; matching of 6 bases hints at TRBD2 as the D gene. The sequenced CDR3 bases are TGTGCCAGCAGCCGACTAGCGAACACCGGGGAG. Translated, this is CASSRLANTGE. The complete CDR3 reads CASSRLANTGELFF.